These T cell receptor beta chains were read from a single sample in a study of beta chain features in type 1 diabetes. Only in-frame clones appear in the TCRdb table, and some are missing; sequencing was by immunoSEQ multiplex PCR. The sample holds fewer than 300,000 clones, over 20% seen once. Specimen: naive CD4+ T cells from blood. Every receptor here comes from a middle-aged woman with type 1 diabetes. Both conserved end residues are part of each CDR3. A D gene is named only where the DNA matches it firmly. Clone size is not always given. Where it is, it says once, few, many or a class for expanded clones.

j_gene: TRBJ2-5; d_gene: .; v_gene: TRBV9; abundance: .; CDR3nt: TGTGCCAGCAGCGCAGGGGCTAGCCAGTACCAAGAGACCCAGTACTTC; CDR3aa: CASSAGASQYQETQYF
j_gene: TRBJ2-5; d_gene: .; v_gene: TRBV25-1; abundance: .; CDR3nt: TGTGCCAGCAGTGATTTCGGGGTCCAAGAGACCCAGTACTTC; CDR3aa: CASSDFGVQETQYF
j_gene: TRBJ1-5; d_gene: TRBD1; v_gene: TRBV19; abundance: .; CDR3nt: TGTGCCAGTACCCCAGAGAGGACAGGGGGCAATCAGCCCCAGCATTTT; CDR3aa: CASTPERTGGNQPQHF
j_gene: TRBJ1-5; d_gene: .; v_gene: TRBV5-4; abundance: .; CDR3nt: TGTGCCAGCAGCAACATGGGGACTGGGGGGCCCCAGCATTTT; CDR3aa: CASSNMGTGGPQHF
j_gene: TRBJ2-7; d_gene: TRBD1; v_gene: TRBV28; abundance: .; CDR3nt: TGTGCCAGCACAGCACCGGGACAGTTGTACGAGCAGTACTTC; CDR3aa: CASTAPGQLYEQYF
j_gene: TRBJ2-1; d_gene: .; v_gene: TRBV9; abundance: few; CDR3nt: TGTGCCAGCAGCGCCCGGGGGGCGGCGGTAAATGAGCAGTTCTTC; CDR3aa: CASSARGAAVNEQFF
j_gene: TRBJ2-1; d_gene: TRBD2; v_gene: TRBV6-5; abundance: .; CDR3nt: TGTGCCTCCTGGGGGGGGAAGGAGCAGTTCTTC; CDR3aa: CASWGGKEQFF
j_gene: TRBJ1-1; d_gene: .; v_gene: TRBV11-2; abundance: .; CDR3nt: TGTGCCAGCAGCCTCCGGACGGGGGTGAACACTGAAGCTTTCTTT; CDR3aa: CASSLRTGVNTEAFF
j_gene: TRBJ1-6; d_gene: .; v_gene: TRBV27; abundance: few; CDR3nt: TGTGCCAGCAGTTTAGGCCTCCTGTCGTCACCCCTCCACTTT; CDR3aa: CASSLGLLSSPLHF
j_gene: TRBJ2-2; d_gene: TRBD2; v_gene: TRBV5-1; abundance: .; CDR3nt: TGCGCCAGCAGCTTGGTTGCTAGCGGGAACACCGGGGAGCTGTTTTTT; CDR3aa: CASSLVASGNTGELFF
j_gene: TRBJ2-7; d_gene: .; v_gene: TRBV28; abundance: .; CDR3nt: TGTGCCAGCAGTCCAGACAGGACAGACTACGAGCAGTACTTC; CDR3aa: CASSPDRTDYEQYF
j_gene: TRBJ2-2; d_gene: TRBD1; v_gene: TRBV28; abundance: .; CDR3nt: TGTGCCAGCAGTCCAACCCCGGGACAGGGGCGCCCCGGGGAGCTGTTTTTT; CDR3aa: CASSPTPGQGRPGELFF
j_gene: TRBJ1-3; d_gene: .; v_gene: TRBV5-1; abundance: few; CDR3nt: TGCGCCAGCAGCTTGGGCGACAGAGGAAACACCATATATTTT; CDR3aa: CASSLGDRGNTIYF
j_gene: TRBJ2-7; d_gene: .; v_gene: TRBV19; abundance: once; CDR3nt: TGTGCCAGTAGTATAGGAGGCATAGGATACGAGCAGTACTTC; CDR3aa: CASSIGGIGYEQYF
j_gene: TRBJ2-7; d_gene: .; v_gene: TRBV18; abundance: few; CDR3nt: TGTGCCAGCTCACCGGACTTCTCGCTCTACGAGCAGTACTTC; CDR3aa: CASSPDFSLYEQYF
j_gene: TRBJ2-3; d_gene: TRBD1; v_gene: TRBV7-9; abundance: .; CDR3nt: TGTGCCAGCAGCTTGACAGGGAAAAGGGATACGCAGTATTTT; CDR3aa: CASSLTGKRDTQYF
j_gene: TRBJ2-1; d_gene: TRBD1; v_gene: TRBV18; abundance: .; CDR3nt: TGTGCCAGCTCACCCGGGACAGGGAGGAATGAGCAGTTCTTC; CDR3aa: CASSPGTGRNEQFF
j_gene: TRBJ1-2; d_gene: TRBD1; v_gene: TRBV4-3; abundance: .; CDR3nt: TGCGCCAGCAGCCAAGGGGACAGGGACTATGGCTACACCTTC; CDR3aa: CASSQGDRDYGYTF
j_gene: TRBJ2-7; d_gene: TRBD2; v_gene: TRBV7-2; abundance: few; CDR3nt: TGTGCCAGCAGCTTAATTAGCGGGAGGCTCCCCTACGAGCAGTACTTC; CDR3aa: CASSLISGRLPYEQYF
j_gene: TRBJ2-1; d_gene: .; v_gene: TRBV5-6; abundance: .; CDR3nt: TGTGCCAGCAGCTCCCCGGGCGTGTGGGGCCTGCCCTACAATGAGCAGTTCTTC; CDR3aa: CASSSPGVWGLPYNEQFF
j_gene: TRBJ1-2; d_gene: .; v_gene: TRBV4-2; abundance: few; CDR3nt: TGTGCCAGCAGCCAAGCGGCGAATCCAGGCGACTATGGCTACACCTTC; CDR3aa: CASSQAANPGDYGYTF
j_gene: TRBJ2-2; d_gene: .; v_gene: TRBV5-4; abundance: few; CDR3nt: TGTGCCAGCAGCTTGGTACGGGCCGGGGAGCTGTTTTTT; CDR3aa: CASSLVRAGELFF
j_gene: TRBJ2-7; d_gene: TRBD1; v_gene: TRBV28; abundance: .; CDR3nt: TGTGCCAGCAGTCTTCCGGGACAGGGGATCCACGAGCAGTACTTC; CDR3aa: CASSLPGQGIHEQYF
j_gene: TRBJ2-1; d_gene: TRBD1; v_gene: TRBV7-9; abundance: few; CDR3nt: TGTGCCAGCAGCGTACCCTCCGGGACAGGGAGGTTCTTC; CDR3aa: CASSVPSGTGRFF
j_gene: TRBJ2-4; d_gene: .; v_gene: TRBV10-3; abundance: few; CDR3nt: TGTGCCTCCCGGGGGGCAGACCCAAACATTCAGTACTTC; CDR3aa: CASRGADPNIQYF
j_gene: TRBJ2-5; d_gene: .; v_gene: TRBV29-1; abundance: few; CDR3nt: TGCAGCGTTGTGGAAGGGGCCGAGACCCAGTACTTC; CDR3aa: CSVVEGAETQYF
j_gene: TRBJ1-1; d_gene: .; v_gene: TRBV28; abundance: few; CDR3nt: TGTGCCAGCAGTTTTCCGGCGGCGAACACTGAAGCTTTCTTT; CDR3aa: CASSFPAANTEAFF
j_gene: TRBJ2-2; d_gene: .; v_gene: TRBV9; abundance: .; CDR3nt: TGTGCCAGCAGCGCCATTTCGGCCGGGGAGCTGTTTTTT; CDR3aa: CASSAISAGELFF
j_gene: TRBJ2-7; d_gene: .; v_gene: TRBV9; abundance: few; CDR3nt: TGTGCCAGCAGCCAGGGGACGGTCGGCTACGAGCAGTACTTC; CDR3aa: CASSQGTVGYEQYF
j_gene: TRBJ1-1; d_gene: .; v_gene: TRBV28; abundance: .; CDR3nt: TGTGCCAGCAGTTTGGGGGGGATGAACACTGAAGCTTTCTTT; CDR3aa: CASSLGGMNTEAFF
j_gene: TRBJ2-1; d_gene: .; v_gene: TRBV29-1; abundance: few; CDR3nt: TGCAGCGGGCTGACAGGACATGAGCAGTTCTTC; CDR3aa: CSGLTGHEQFF
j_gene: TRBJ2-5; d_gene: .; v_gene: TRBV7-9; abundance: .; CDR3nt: TGTGCCAGCAGCTTAGGAGGCACCTTCTTGGGAGAGACCCAGTACTTC; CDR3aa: CASSLGGTFLGETQYF
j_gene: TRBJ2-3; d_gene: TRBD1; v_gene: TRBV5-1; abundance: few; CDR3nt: TGCGCCACCACCGTAGGACAGGGGACAGATACGCAGTATTTT; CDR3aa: CATTVGQGTDTQYF
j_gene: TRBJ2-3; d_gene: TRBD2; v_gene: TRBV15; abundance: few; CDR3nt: TGTGCCACCAGCAGACCAAGACTAGCGGGAGTCCTGGATACGCAGTATTTT; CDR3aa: CATSRPRLAGVLDTQYF
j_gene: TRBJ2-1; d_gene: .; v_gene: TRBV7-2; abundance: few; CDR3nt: TGTGCCAGCAGCCAAGACATATGGGATGAGCAGTTCTTC; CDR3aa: CASSQDIWDEQFF
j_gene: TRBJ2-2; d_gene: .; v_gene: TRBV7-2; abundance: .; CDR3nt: TGTGCCAGCAGCTTAGCGCTACAGGGTGGCCCATCCGGGGAGCTGTTTTTT; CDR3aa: CASSLALQGGPSGELFF
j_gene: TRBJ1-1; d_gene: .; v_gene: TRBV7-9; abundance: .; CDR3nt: TGTGCCAGCAGCTTTGCGGATAACACTGAAGCTTTCTTT; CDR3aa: CASSFADNTEAFF
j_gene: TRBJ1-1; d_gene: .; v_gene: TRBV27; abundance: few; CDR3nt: TGTGCCAGCAGTTTAGAAGTTGCGGGCACTGAAGCTTTCTTT; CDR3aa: CASSLEVAGTEAFF
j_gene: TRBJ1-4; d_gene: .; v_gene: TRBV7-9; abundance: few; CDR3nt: TGTGCCAGCAGCTTCAGGGGAGGGGATGAAAAACTGTTTTTT; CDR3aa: CASSFRGGDEKLFF
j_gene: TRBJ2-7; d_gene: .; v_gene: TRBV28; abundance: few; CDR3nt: TGTGCCAGCAGTTTCTTCCGCGAGCAGTACTTC; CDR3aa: CASSFFREQYF
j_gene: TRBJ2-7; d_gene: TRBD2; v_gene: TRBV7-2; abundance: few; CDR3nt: TGTGCCAGCAGCTCGCGGGGGGGGAGATCCTACGAGCAGTACTTC; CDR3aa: CASSSRGGRSYEQYF
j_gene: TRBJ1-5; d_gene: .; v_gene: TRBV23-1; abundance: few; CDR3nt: TGCGCCAGCAGTCAATCTAATAGCCCAGATTATAGCAATCAGCCCCAGCATTTT; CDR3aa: CASSQSNSPDYSNQPQHF
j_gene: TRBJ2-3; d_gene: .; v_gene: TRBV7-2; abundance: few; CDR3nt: TGTGCCAGCAGCTTAACCAGGGCAGATACGCAGTATTTT; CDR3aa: CASSLTRADTQYF
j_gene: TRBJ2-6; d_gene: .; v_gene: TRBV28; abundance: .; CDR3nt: TGTGCCTTGGGGAGCGGGGCCAACGTCCTGACTTTC; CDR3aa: CALGSGANVLTF
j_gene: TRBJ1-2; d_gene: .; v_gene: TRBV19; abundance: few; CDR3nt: TGTGCCAGTAGCAGGTCGACACCGGCTAACTATGGCTACACCTTC; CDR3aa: CASSRSTPANYGYTF
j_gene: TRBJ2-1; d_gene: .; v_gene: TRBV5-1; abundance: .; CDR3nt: TGCGCCAGCGGCACAGGTCACAATGAGCAGTTCTTC; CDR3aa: CASGTGHNEQFF
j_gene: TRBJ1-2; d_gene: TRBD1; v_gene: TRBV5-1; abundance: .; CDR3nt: TGCGCCAGCAGCCCTCCCACAGGGGCGGATGGCTACACCTTC; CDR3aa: CASSPPTGADGYTF
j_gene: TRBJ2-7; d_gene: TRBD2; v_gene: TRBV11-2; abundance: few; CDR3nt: TGTGCCAGCAGCTCCAACGCGGGGGGCGGGAGCCCCTACGAGCAGTACTTC; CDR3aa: CASSSNAGGGSPYEQYF
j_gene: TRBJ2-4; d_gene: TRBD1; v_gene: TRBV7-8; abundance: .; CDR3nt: TGTGCCAGCAGCGAGTTATCAGACAGGGGAAACATTCAGTACTTC; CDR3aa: CASSELSDRGNIQYF
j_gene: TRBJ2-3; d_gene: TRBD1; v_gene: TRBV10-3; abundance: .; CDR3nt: TGTGCCATCAGAGTGACAGGGAATGAGGATACGCAGTATTTT; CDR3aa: CAIRVTGNEDTQYF
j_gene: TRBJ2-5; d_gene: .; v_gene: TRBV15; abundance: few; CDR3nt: TGTGCCACCAGCAACAGGGTCGAAGAGACCCAGTACTTC; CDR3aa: CATSNRVEETQYF
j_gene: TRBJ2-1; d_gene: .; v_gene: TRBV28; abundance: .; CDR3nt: TGTGCCAGCAGTCCCTTGACAGGATCCTACAATGAGCAGTTCTTC; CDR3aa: CASSPLTGSYNEQFF
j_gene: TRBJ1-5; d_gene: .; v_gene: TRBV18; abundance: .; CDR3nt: TGTGCCAGCTCACCCCCGGGGGGGGCAGGCCAGCCCCAGCATTTT; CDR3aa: CASSPPGGAGQPQHF